This entry describes one T cell receptor beta chain. Clones were sequenced by immunoSEQ multiplex PCR, and TCRdb holds only the in-frame ones, with some missing. This table holds 79,000 or so clones, around 93% found once. The sample originates from a study of T cell changes during pregnancy in multiple sclerosis. The sequencing here drew on peripheral blood, taken in the first trimester of pregnancy. The origin of this receptor is a female donor in good health, enrolled as a control in a pregnancy study.

The CDR3 is CASSVGQGGDNYGYTF. As DNA, the CDR3 is TGTGCCAGCAGCGTTGGACAGGGTGGAGATAACTATGGCTACACCTTC. The rearrangement links TRBV9 to TRBJ1-2, with 8 bases matching TRBD1. The CDR3 extends over 16 amino acids. Unmatched junction bases numbered 7, after V lost 2 bases and J lost 1 base. Germline V lookup: CDR1 SGDLS, CDR2 YYNGEE.